This T cell receptor (beta chain) derives from a study of blood T cell repertoires in COVID-19. About the study: Material from acute and convalescent COVID-19 was sourced from the United States, Italy and Spain. PBMCs, B-cell-depleted T cells, or T cells provided the cDNA or gDNA that made up the material.

This clone appeared a single time. Authors' data handling: Using reference gene primer amplification, nucleated cell counts were estimated. Libraries were prepared by immunoSEQ multiplex PCR; TCRdb keeps only in-frame clonotypes and omits some of them. V, J and clone size are taken as reported in that table, and D and trimming were inferred from the DNA itself. The data contain about 90,000 clones, about 81% of them singletons. Sample: peripheral blood. This TCR came from a human donor in a cohort sampled during active COVID-19.

The CDR3 DNA sequence: TGTGCCAGCTCAGAGGTATCGGGACAGGCTAATGAAAAACTGTTTTTT. It encodes CASSEVSGQANEKLFF. The chain recombines TRBV18 with TRBJ1-4, with 8 bases fitting TRBD1. The CDR3 has 16 amino acids. The ends lost 5 bases at V and 3 bases at J; junction bases unmatched: 8. Germline V gene lookup returns CDR1 KGHSH and CDR2 LQKENI.